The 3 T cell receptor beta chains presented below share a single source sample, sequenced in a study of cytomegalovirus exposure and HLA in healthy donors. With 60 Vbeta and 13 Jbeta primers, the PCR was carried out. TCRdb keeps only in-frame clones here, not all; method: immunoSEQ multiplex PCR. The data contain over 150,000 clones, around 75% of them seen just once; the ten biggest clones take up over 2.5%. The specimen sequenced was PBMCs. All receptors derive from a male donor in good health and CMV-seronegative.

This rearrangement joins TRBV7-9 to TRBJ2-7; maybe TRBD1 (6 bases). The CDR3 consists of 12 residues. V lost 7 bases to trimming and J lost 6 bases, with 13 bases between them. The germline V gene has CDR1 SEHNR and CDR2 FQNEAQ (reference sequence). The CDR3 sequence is CASTTGSGEQYF. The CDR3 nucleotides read TGTGCCAGCACGACAGGTAGTGGCGAGCAGTACTTC. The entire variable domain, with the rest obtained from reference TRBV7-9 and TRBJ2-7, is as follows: DTGVSQNPRHKITKRGQNVTFRCDPISEHNRLYWYRQTLGQGPEFLTYFQNEAQLEKSRLLSDRFSAERPKGSFSTLEIQRTEQGDSAMYLCASTTGSGEQYFGPGTRLTVT.

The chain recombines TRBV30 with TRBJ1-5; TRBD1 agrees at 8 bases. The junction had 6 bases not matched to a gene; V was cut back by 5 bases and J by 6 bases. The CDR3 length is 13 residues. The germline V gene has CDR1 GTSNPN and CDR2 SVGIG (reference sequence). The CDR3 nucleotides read TGTGCCTGGGGCAGGGGGCAGGTTCAGCCCCAGCATTTT. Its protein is CAWGRGQVQPQHF.

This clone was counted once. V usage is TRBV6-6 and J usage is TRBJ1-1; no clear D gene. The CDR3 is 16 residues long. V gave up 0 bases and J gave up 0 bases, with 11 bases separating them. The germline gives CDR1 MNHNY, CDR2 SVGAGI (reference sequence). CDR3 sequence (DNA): TGTGCCAGCAGTTACTCCCGCCCTTCTATGAACACTGAAGCTTTCTTT. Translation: CASSYSRPSMNTEAFF.